This is a list of T cell receptor beta chains from one sample in a study of cytomegalovirus exposure and HLA in healthy donors. TCRdb's table, derived via immunoSEQ multiplex PCR, lists solely in-frame clones and lacks some. This table has roughly 240,000 clones, 82% appearing once. Material: PBMCs. All receptors come from a woman aged 40 to 55 in good health and CMV-seropositive. Both conserved end residues are part of each CDR3. D genes are given only for firm matches. Rows may omit the clone size; those that give it use once, few, many or a size class.

d_call: TRBD2
j_call: TRBJ2-7
clone_size: .
cdr3_length: 15
v_call: TRBV5-1
cdr3_aa: CASSPGAGGPYEQYF
cdr3_nt: TGCGCCAGCAGCCCGGGAGCGGGGGGGCCCTACGAGCAGTACTTC

d_call: .
j_call: TRBJ2-1
clone_size: .
cdr3_length: 11
v_call: TRBV18
cdr3_aa: CASSPGAGQFF
cdr3_nt: TGTGCCAGCTCACCGGGCGCCGGGCAGTTCTTC

d_call: .
j_call: TRBJ2-1
clone_size: .
cdr3_length: 18
v_call: TRBV4-3
cdr3_aa: CASSQEPRREGLYNEQFF
cdr3_nt: TGCGCCAGCAGCCAAGAGCCTCGGAGGGAAGGCCTCTACAATGAGCAGTTCTTC

d_call: TRBD1
j_call: TRBJ1-1
clone_size: .
cdr3_length: 14
v_call: TRBV7-9
cdr3_aa: CASSKDHRGAEAFF
cdr3_nt: TGTGCCAGCAGCAAAGACCACAGGGGGGCTGAAGCTTTCTTT

d_call: TRBD1
j_call: TRBJ2-3
clone_size: .
cdr3_length: 13
v_call: TRBV19
cdr3_aa: CASSNRGRDTQYF
cdr3_nt: TGTGCCAGTAGCAACAGGGGGCGGGATACGCAGTATTTT

d_call: .
j_call: TRBJ1-1
clone_size: .
cdr3_length: 14
v_call: TRBV29-1
cdr3_aa: CSVASGFRSGEAFF
cdr3_nt: TGCAGCGTTGCATCGGGGTTTCGATCCGGGGAAGCTTTCTTT

d_call: TRBD2
j_call: TRBJ2-1
clone_size: .
cdr3_length: 15
v_call: TRBV7-2
cdr3_aa: CASSPRASGSHEQFF
cdr3_nt: TGTGCCAGCAGCCCAAGGGCTAGCGGGAGTCATGAGCAGTTCTTC

d_call: TRBD1
j_call: TRBJ2-7
clone_size: .
cdr3_length: 16
v_call: TRBV9
cdr3_aa: CASSVAEAGGVYEQYF
cdr3_nt: TGTGCCAGCAGCGTAGCCGAGGCAGGGGGCGTCTACGAGCAGTACTTC

d_call: .
j_call: TRBJ2-3
clone_size: .
cdr3_length: 15
v_call: TRBV5-1
cdr3_aa: CASSFSGQVTDTQYF
cdr3_nt: TGCGCCAGCAGCTTCTCTGGACAAGTCACAGATACGCAGTATTTT

d_call: TRBD2
j_call: TRBJ2-3
clone_size: .
cdr3_length: 15
v_call: TRBV6-6
cdr3_aa: CASSYRTSARGTQYF
cdr3_nt: TGTGCCAGCAGTTACAGGACTAGCGCGCGCGGCACGCAGTATTTT

d_call: .
j_call: TRBJ1-5
clone_size: .
cdr3_length: 13
v_call: TRBV30
cdr3_aa: CAWSQIPNQPQHF
cdr3_nt: TGTGCCTGGAGTCAAATCCCCAATCAGCCCCAGCATTTT

d_call: TRBD2
j_call: TRBJ2-1
clone_size: .
cdr3_length: 16
v_call: TRBV5-1
cdr3_aa: CASSLGTSGTYNEQFF
cdr3_nt: TGCGCCAGCAGCTTGGGGACTAGCGGGACCTACAATGAGCAGTTCTTC

d_call: .
j_call: TRBJ1-5
clone_size: .
cdr3_length: 17
v_call: TRBV19
cdr3_aa: CASSIMGGLAVDQPQHF
cdr3_nt: TGTGCCAGTAGTATAATGGGGGGGTTGGCGGTGGATCAGCCCCAGCATTTT

d_call: TRBD1
j_call: TRBJ1-2
clone_size: .
cdr3_length: 15
v_call: TRBV7-3
cdr3_aa: CASKRVDRGYFGYTF
cdr3_nt: TGTGCCTCCAAACGGGTGGACAGGGGTTATTTCGGCTACACCTTC

d_call: .
j_call: TRBJ2-7
clone_size: .
cdr3_length: 12
v_call: TRBV7-9
cdr3_aa: CSSSWDTGTQYF
cdr3_nt: TGTTCCAGCAGTTGGGACACTGGGACGCAGTACTTC

d_call: .
j_call: TRBJ2-2
clone_size: few
cdr3_length: 13
v_call: TRBV6-6
cdr3_aa: CASSPARNGELFF
cdr3_nt: TGTGCCAGCAGCCCGGCTAGAAACGGGGAGCTGTTTTTT